This passage covers 18 T cell receptor beta chains from one sample sequenced in a study of blood T cell repertoires in COVID-19. The assay was immunoSEQ multiplex PCR, and TCRdb's table has in-frame clones only and misses some. The table shows under 300,000 clones, with over 80% occurring only once. The sample consisted of PBMCs or T cells enriched from blood (not recorded which). These TCRs come from a woman aged 40 to 50 who had been exposed to COVID-19.

The rearrangement uses TRBV7-2 and TRBJ1-5; a possible D gene is TRBD1 (5 bases). This CDR3 contains 14 residues. The germline V gene encodes CDR1 SGHTA and CDR2 FQGNSA. Trimming shortened V by 4 bases and J by 1 base, and 8 bases separated the two germline ends. The CDR3 DNA is TGTGCCAGCAGCTGGGGGGTGAGCAATCAGCCCCAGCATTTT. Amino acids: CASSWGVSNQPQHF.

This sequence joins TRBV25-1 and TRBJ2-3, with 8 bases that match TRBD1. With 8 bases clipped from V and 2 bases from J, the junction kept 3 bases outside the gene matches. The CDR3 is made up of 13 amino acids. Germline V gives CDR1 MGHDK, CDR2 SYGVNS. CDR3 sequence: CASRDRFTDTQYF. In DNA form, the CDR3 reads TGTGCCAGCCGGGACAGGTTCACAGATACGCAGTATTTT.

The V and J genes are TRBV4-1 and TRBJ2-1; 8 bases are shared with TRBD1. The germline gives CDR1 MGHRA, CDR2 YSYEKL. Trimming removed 1 base from V and 5 bases from J; junction bases left unmatched: 4. CDR3 length: 15 amino acids. CDR3 DNA: TGCGCCAGCAGCCAAGTGATGACAGGGGACAATGAGCAGTTCTTC. It translates to CASSQVMTGDNEQFF.

The chain couples TRBV12-3 or TRBV12-4 to TRBJ1-6; unclear D gene. The CDR3 length is 13 residues. Deletions cut 4 bases from V and 12 bases from J, with 13 bases between. CDR3 residues: CASSSSRPGPLHF. CDR3 DNA sequence: TGTGCCAGCAGTTCTTCCAGGCCTGGACCCCTCCACTTT.

The rearrangement links TRBV24-1 to TRBJ2-6; a possible D gene is TRBD1 (7 bases). The CDR3 is 17 residues long. Per the germline V gene, CDR1 is KGHDR and CDR2 is SFDVKD. The ends were cut back, 2 bases at V and 0 bases at J, with 10 bases in the middle. CDR3 sequence reads: CATSDSRGDSGANVLTF. The CDR3, as DNA: TGTGCCACCAGTGATTCCAGGGGGGACTCTGGGGCCAACGTCCTGACTTTC.

The chain links TRBV6-5 to TRBJ1-2; the match to TRBD1 covers 10 bases. The germline CDR1 and CDR2 sequences are MNHEY and SVGAGI. V gave up 6 bases and J gave up 4 bases; unmatched junction bases: 5. This CDR3 contains 14 residues. The CDR3 DNA reads TGTGCCAGCAGCTATGACAGGGGGCTCTATGGCTACACCTTC. Its translation is CASSYDRGLYGYTF.

V gene TRBV28 combines with J gene TRBJ2-3; 8 positions agree with TRBD1. Germline lookup yields CDR1 MDHEN and CDR2 SYDVKM. This CDR3 has 14 residues. Losses at the gene ends were 3 bases for V and 6 bases for J; bases not matched to a gene: 5. DNA of the CDR3: TGTGCCAGCAGTTTCACGGGACAGGCCGATACGCAGTATTTT. This codes for CASSFTGQADTQYF.

CDR3 amino acids: CASSWGTGWNQPQHF. The CDR3 DNA reads as TGTGCCAGCAGTTGGGGGACAGGGTGGAATCAGCCCCAGCATTTT. V gene TRBV6-5 combines with J gene TRBJ1-5; TRBD1 matches at 9 bases. The CDR3 is 15 amino acids. The trim removed 4 bases at V and 4 bases at J, leaving 5 bases unmatched. Germline V gene sequence: CDR1 MNHEY, CDR2 SVGAGI.

The rearrangement joins TRBV18 to TRBJ2-5; 9 bases align to TRBD1. Germline V gives CDR1 KGHSH, CDR2 LQKENI. The CDR3 loop spans 15 amino acids. V trimming: 3 bases; J trimming: 7 bases; junction bases outside the gene matches: 9. The CDR3 protein is CASSPPGTGTVTQYF. The DNA of the CDR3 is TGTGCCAGCTCACCTCCCGGGACAGGGACAGTGACCCAGTACTTC.

The chain uses TRBV30 and TRBJ1-3; 9 bases are shared with TRBD1. CDR3 size: 14 residues. After removal of 8 bases from V and 4 bases from J, the junction contained 9 bases not matched to a gene. Germline CDR1 GTSNPN, CDR2 SVGIG (reference sequence). CDR3 protein: CARSDRGKGNTIYF. CDR3 nucleotides: TGTGCCCGCTCGGACAGGGGAAAGGGAAACACCATATATTTT.

This chain uses TRBV7-8 with TRBJ2-7; perhaps TRBD1 as D (6 bases). Germline-derived CDR1 and CDR2 are SGHVS and FQNEAQ. This CDR3 comprises 12 residues. V dropped 5 bases and J dropped 3 bases, with 8 bases sitting between them. The CDR3 DNA follows: TGTGCCAGCAGCCGGGACAACTACGAGCAGTACTTC. Encoded protein: CASSRDNYEQYF.

This chain joins TRBV24-1 and TRBJ1-2; TRBD1 might be the D (5 bases). CDR1 and CDR2 (germline): KGHDR, SFDVKD. The CDR3 contains 13 residues. V shed 2 bases and J shed 8 bases, with 11 bases lying between them. CDR3 protein: CATSDSGFGGYTF. In DNA, the CDR3 is TGTGCCACCAGTGATTCAGGGTTCGGCGGCTACACCTTC.

The rearrangement uses TRBV7-9 and TRBJ1-4, with D possibly matching TRBD1 (5 bases). CDR3 size: 13 residues. CDR1 and CDR2 from the germline V gene are SEHNR and FQNEAQ (reference sequence). V was clipped by 5 bases and J by 8 bases, with 12 bases between them. CDR3 region: CASSRGAGEKLFF. CDR3 coding DNA: TGTGCCAGCAGCAGGGGCGCCGGGGAAAAACTGTTTTTT. The full variable domain, completed using reference TRBV7-9 and TRBJ1-4, is DTGVSQNPRHKITKRGQNVTFRCDPISEHNRLYWYRQTLGQGPEFLTYFQNEAQLEKSRLLSDRFSAERPKGSFSTLEIQRTEQGDSAMYLCASSRGAGEKLFFGSGTQLSVL.

J is TRBJ2-1 and V is TRBV7-3; TRBD1 might be the D (7 bases). Trimming left V 5 bases short and J 9 bases short, with 20 bases between. The CDR3 contains 15 residues. CDR1 is SGHTA and CDR2 is FQGTGA in the germline V gene. The DNA for the CDR3 is TGTGCCAGCAGCCCCTCAGGGGGGATTCGGGGTGAGCAGTTCTTC. This gives the protein CASSPSGGIRGEQFF.

This chain connects TRBV30 to TRBJ2-3; 9 nucleotides match TRBD2. Germline lookup yields CDR1 GTSNPN and CDR2 SVGIG (reference sequence). The CDR3 is made up of 17 amino acids. J lost 0 bases, V lost 4 bases, and 11 bases had no gene match. The CDR3 sequence is CAWTAPGLARSTDTQYF. CDR3 sequence (DNA): TGTGCCTGGACAGCCCCCGGACTAGCGAGAAGCACAGATACGCAGTATTTT.

There are a few counts of this clone. An end of the junction differs from the germline gene, which may be a read error. The chain carries TRBV5-1 and TRBJ2-5; 10 bases fit TRBD2. The CDR3 is 17 residues long. Germline assignment: CDR1 SGHRS and CDR2 YFSETQ. The CDR3 coding sequence is TGTGCCAGCAGCTTGGCGGGACTAGCGAGGTACCAAGAGACCCAGTACTTC. As protein: CASSLAGLARYQETQYF.

The rearrangement joins TRBV27 to TRBJ1-2; D gene ambiguous. The CDR3 is 14 residues long. The germline gives CDR1 MNHEY, CDR2 SMNVEV (reference sequence). Trimming shortened V by 6 bases and J by 6 bases, and 17 bases separated the two germline ends. The chain's CDR3 is CASRLLSIQDGYTF. As DNA, the CDR3 is TGTGCCAGCAGACTACTATCGATACAAGATGGCTACACCTTC.

The rearrangement links TRBV10-3 to TRBJ1-1, with D tentatively TRBD1 (5 bases). Germline CDR1 and CDR2: ENHRY and SYGVKD. The CDR3 length is 15 residues. Trimming stripped 3 bases from V and 1 base from J, with 12 bases between. CDR3 nucleotides: TGTGCCATCAGTGATAGGGGATCAAAGAACACTGAAGCTTTCTTT. It specifies CAISDRGSKNTEAFF.